The clone carrying this T cell receptor beta chain has a count of ten or more. Its antigen is not identified. TCRdb passed the 5' RACE reads through MiXCR, listing each CDR3 protein once. Of some 670,000 distinct CDR3 sequences detected, 12% appear once; the ten largest clones hold just under 15%. Germline V gene sequence: CDR1 SGHAT, CDR2 FQNNGV. The CDR3 is 18 amino acids. The J segment lost 5 bases and the V segment lost 4 bases, leaving 12 bases of the junction unmatched. This record belongs to a study of T cells after yellow fever vaccination. Study results and limitations: FACS-sorted repertoires could harbor abundant contaminating bulk-population clonotypes. The booster saw the reappearance of most primary-vaccination clones (around 95% CD4, roughly 90% CD8). It was a small share of clonotypes that appeared in both CD4 and CD8 compartments. Peaking on day 5 versus 15, the secondary response was faster but weaker.

This specimen was PBMCs, taken on the day of the yellow fever booster vaccination. The clonotype originates from a man aged 30 to 39 who received the YFV17D yellow fever vaccine. This sequence joins TRBV11-2 and TRBJ2-1, with 12 positions matching TRBD2. This chain's CDR3 is CASSSKLVGLAGNNEQFF. The CDR3 bases are TGTGCCAGCAGCTCCAAATTAGTCGGACTAGCGGGAAACAATGAGCAGTTCTTC. The variable domain in full, with the rest retrieved from reference TRBV11-2 and TRBJ2-1, is EAGVAQSPRYKIIEKRQSVAFWCNPISGHATLYWYQQILGQGPKLLIQFQNNGVVDDSQLPKDRFSAERLKGVDSTLKIQPAKLEDSAVYLCASSSKLVGLAGNNEQFFGPGTRLTVL.